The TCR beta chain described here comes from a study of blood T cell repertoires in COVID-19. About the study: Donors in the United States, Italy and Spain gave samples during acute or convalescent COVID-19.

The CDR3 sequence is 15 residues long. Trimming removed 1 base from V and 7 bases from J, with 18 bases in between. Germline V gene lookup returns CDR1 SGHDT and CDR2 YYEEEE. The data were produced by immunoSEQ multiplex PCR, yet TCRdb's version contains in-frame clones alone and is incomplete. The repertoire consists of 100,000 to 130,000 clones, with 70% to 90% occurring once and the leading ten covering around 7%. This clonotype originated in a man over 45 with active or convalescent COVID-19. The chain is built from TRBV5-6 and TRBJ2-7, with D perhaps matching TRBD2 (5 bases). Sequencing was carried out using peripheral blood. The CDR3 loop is CASSLSPTTKGEQYF. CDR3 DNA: TGTGCCAGCAGCTTGTCTCCGACTACCAAGGGAGAGCAGTACTTC.